This TCR beta chain was sequenced in a study of blood T cell repertoires in COVID-19. Overall study context: The United States, Italy and Spain supplied acute and convalescent COVID-19 samples.

The assay was immunoSEQ multiplex PCR, and TCRdb's table has in-frame clones only and misses some. The sample holds 100,000 to 150,000 clones, approximately 90% seen once. This clone is medium-sized within its sample. The ends lost 2 bases at V and 8 bases at J; junction bases unmatched: 9. The CDR3 covers 16 residues. Per germline, CDR1 MNHNS and CDR2 SASEGT. This TCR was recovered from a human donor in a cohort sampled during active COVID-19. Input material: peripheral blood. The rearrangement links TRBV6-1 to TRBJ1-6, with 7 bases aligning to TRBD1. The CDR3 DNA follows: TGTGCCAGCAGTGAATCATCAGGGGGGAGCTATTCACCCCTCCACTTT. This translates into CASSESSGGSYSPLHF.